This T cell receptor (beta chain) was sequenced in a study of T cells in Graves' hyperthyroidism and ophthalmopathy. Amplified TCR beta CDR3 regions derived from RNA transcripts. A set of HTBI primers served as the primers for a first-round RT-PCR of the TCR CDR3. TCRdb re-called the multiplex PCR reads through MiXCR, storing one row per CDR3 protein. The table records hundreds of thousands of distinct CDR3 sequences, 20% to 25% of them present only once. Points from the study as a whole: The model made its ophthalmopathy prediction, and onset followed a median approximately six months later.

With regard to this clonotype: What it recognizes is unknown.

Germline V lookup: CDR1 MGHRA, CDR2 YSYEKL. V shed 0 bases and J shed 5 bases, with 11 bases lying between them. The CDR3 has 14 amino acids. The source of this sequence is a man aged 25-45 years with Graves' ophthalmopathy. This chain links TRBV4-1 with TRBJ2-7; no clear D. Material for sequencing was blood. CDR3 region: CASSQDAGLDEQYF. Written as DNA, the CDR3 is TGCGCCAGCAGCCAAGACGCCGGGTTGGACGAGCAGTACTTC.